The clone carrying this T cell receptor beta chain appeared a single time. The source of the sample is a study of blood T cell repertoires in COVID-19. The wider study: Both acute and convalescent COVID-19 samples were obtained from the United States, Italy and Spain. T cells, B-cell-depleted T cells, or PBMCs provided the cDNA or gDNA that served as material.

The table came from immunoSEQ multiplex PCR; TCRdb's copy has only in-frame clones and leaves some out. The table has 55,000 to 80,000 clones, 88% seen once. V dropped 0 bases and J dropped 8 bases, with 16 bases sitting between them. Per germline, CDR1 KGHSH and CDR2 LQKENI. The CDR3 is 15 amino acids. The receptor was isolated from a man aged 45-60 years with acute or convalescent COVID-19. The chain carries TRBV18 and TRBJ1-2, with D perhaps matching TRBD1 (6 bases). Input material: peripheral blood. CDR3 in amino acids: CASSPPATGRKGYTF. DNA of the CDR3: TGTGCCAGCTCACCACCGGCCACAGGGCGAAAAGGCTACACCTTC. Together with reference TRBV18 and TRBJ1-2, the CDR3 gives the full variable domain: NAGVMQNPRHLVRRRGQEARLRCSPMKGHSHVYWYRQLPEEGLKFMVYLQKENIIDESGMPKERFSAEFPKEGPSILRIQQVVRGDSAAYFCASSPPATGRKGYTFGSGTRLTVV.